The 10 T cell receptor beta chains below all came from one sample that was sequenced in a study of identical twins. TCRdb reprocessed the 5' RACE reads via MiXCR and lists one record per CDR3 protein. The sample has about 720,000 distinct CDR3 sequences, roughly 18% seen once. These sequences were also reported in another study, on T cells expressing NK-cell markers.

The sample comprised PBMCs. These receptors were taken from a woman aged 18 to 35 in good health.

The chain joins TRBV20-1 to TRBJ2-3; no clear D. V was shortened by 3 bases and J by 5 bases, with 9 bases between the two germline ends. The V gene's germline CDR1 is DFQATT and CDR2 SNEGSKA (reference sequence). CDR3 size: 12 residues. Here the CDR3 reads CSARELRDTQYF. The CDR3 DNA reads TGCAGTGCTAGGGAATTAAGAGATACGCAGTATTTT.

The chain couples TRBV2 to TRBJ1-6; 7 bases are a match to TRBD1. CDR1 is SNHLY, CDR2 FYNNEI, per germline. The V and J ends lost 8 bases and 7 bases, in that order; junction bases with no gene match: 14. This CDR3 has 16 amino acids. CDR3 loop: CASVLDEGARNSPLHF. Written as DNA, the CDR3 is TGTGCCAGCGTCCTGGACGAGGGGGCTAGAAATTCACCCCTCCACTTT.

V gene TRBV6-5 combines with J gene TRBJ1-4, with D possibly matching TRBD1 (5 bases). The CDR3 consists of 11 residues. Germline-derived CDR1 and CDR2 are MNHEY and SVGAGI. V was clipped by 5 bases and J by 13 bases, with 11 bases between them. The CDR3 protein is CASSHQGLLFF. The CDR3, as DNA: TGTGCCAGCAGTCATCAGGGTCTACTGTTTTTT.

J is TRBJ2-2 and V is TRBV5-6; D gene uncertain. Per germline, CDR1 SGHDT and CDR2 YYEEEE. The CDR3 length is 16 residues. The V and J ends lost 2 bases and 1 base respectively, with 12 bases between them. The CDR3 region is CASSLGLRMNTGELFF. CDR3 in DNA: TGTGCCAGCAGCTTAGGCCTCAGGATGAACACCGGGGAGCTGTTTTTT.

This clonotype appeared a few times. The chain has TRBV29-1 and TRBJ2-3; 11 nucleotides align to TRBD1. The germline gives CDR1 SQVTM, CDR2 ANQGSEA. This CDR3 is 15 amino acids long. With 4 bases clipped from V and 3 bases from J, the junction kept 6 bases outside the gene matches. CDR3 nucleotide sequence: TGCAGCGTTGGAGTGGACAGGGGGCTTACAGATACGCAGTATTTT. It specifies CSVGVDRGLTDTQYF.

The chain combines TRBV5-1 with TRBJ2-3; no definite D call. CDR1 is SGHRS, CDR2 YFSETQ, per germline. The CDR3 length is 15 residues. Between the trimmed V and J ends, which lost 7 bases and 0 bases, there was a span of 15 bases. The CDR3 nucleotides read TGCGCCAGCGACGGCGGTGGTGCTAGCACAGATACGCAGTATTTT. This encodes CASDGGGASTDTQYF.

This rearrangement joins TRBV12-3 or TRBV12-4 to TRBJ1-6; TRBD1 might be the D (6 bases). With 5 bases removed from V and 7 bases from J, the gap between germline ends came to 15 bases. This CDR3 comprises 15 residues. In nucleotides, the CDR3 is TGTGCCAGCAGTCCCCGGACAGTTCAAAATTCACCCCTCCACTTT. Translating it yields CASSPRTVQNSPLHF.

The chain's CDR3 is CSARELGVLLNEQFF. The CDR3 region has the DNA TGCAGTGCTCGCGAGTTAGGGGTCCTTTTAAATGAGCAGTTCTTC. The chain is built from TRBV20-1 and TRBJ2-1; possibly TRBD1 for D (5 bases). Germline CDR1 DFQATT, CDR2 SNEGSKA (reference sequence). The CDR3 extends over 15 amino acids. Trimming shortened V by 5 bases and J by 7 bases, and 21 bases separated the two germline ends.

The chain couples TRBV29-1 to TRBJ2-7; no definite D call. The CDR3 runs 11 residues. Germline V lookup: CDR1 SQVTM, CDR2 ANQGSEA. Trimming removed 7 bases from V and 5 bases from J, with 12 bases in between. The CDR3 sequence is CSGTAADEQYF. In DNA form, the CDR3 reads TGCAGCGGGACGGCGGCCGACGAGCAGTACTTC.

Concerning this clonotype itself: This is likely a read error, given that the CDR3 carries no conserved phenylalanine or tryptophan at its end. No DNA is shown, since the ends of the CDR3 on it are uncertain; the CDR3 is the one TCRdb lists. The J gene is TRBJ1-2, the V gene TRBV12-3 or TRBV12-4. The CDR3 extends over 8 residues, inclusive of both ends. The CDR3 is CASSSAAL.